The 8 T cell receptor beta chains listed next were all sequenced from one sample in a study of blood T cell repertoires in COVID-19 (TCRdb year 2020). Libraries were prepared through the immunoSEQ multiplex PCR assay. TCRdb took this table from immuneACCESS and kept in-frame rearrangements with V and J called. Such tables lack part of the clones; where checked against another copy, unresolved V genes explain under half of the gap, and the rest is unexplained. Recorded for this sample are about 200,000 clones; nearly 90% of them occurred a single time. The leading ten clones occupy approximately 0.64% of the sample. Sequenced sample: peripheral blood. These receptors originate from a man aged 45-65 years with acute or convalescent COVID-19.

J is TRBJ1-4 and V is TRBV4-1; 8 bases map to TRBD1. The CDR3 extends over 18 amino acids. From germline, CDR1 is MGHRA and CDR2 YSYEKL. Germline trimming cut 1 base from V and 7 bases from J; bases unmatched to any gene: 14. The CDR3 region is CASSQGQGLQDGLEKLFF. DNA for the CDR3: TGCGCCAGCAGCCAAGGACAGGGGCTTCAGGATGGGCTTGAAAAACTGTTTTTT.

This chain uses TRBV7-7 with TRBJ2-1, with TRBD2 matching over 14 bases. Trimming removed 5 bases from V and 8 bases from J; junction bases left unmatched: 8. CDR3 length equals 16 residues. Germline V gene lookup returns CDR1 SSHAT and CDR2 FNYEAQ (reference sequence). For the CDR3, the DNA is TGTGCCAGCAGCCAGGGACTAGCGGGAGCCAAGGATGAGCAGTTCTTC. It is translated as CASSQGLAGAKDEQFF.

V gene TRBV7-2 combines with J gene TRBJ2-1; tentatively, D is TRBD2 (5 bases). This CDR3 comprises 15 residues. V lost 5 bases to trimming and J lost 0 bases, with 11 bases between them. CDR1 is SGHTA, CDR2 FQGNSA, per germline. This chain's CDR3 is CASSLDWSSYNEQFF. CDR3 nucleotides: TGTGCCAGCAGCCTGGACTGGAGCTCCTACAATGAGCAGTTCTTC. Based on the CDR3 plus reference TRBV7-2 and TRBJ2-1, the full variable domain is GAGVSQSPSNKVTEKGKDVELRCDPISGHTALYWYRQSLGQGLEFLIYFQGNSAPDKSGLPSDRFSAERTGGSVSTLTIQRTQQEDSAVYLCASSLDWSSYNEQFFGPGTRLTVL.

The chain recombines TRBV4-3 with TRBJ1-1; 7 nucleotides line up with TRBD1. Trimming at V came to 3 bases and at J to 3 bases, leaving 22 bases not matched to a gene. Germline CDR1 and CDR2: LGHNA and YSLEER. This CDR3 has 20 amino acids. CDR3 protein: CASSQDGVRGSLPWDTEAFF. CDR3 DNA: TGCGCCAGCAGCCAGGACGGGGTCAGGGGGAGTCTTCCATGGGACACTGAAGCTTTCTTT.

Only one count was recorded for this clone. The J gene is TRBJ2-5, the V gene TRBV7-9; D perhaps matches TRBD2 (5 bases). The V and J ends lost 5 bases and 5 bases respectively, with 15 bases between them. The length of the CDR3 is 14 residues. CDR1 SEHNR and CDR2 FQNEAQ come from the germline V gene (reference sequence). CDR3 coding DNA: TGTGCCAGCAGCCCCCCCCTAGCAAGGGAGACCCAGTACTTC. Translated, it gives CASSPPLARETQYF.

V is TRBV19 and J is TRBJ2-1; TRBD2 agrees at 13 bases. Germline trimming cut 7 bases from V and 1 base from J; bases unmatched to any gene: 13. CDR1 and CDR2 (germline): LNHDA, SQIVND (reference sequence). The CDR3 runs 19 residues. The CDR3 nucleotides are TGTGCCAGTAAAAAACTAGCGGGGGGGCCTGGTAGATCCTACAATGAGCAGTTCTTC. This encodes CASKKLAGGPGRSYNEQFF.

V and J are TRBV19 and TRBJ2-3, with a weak D call TRBD2 (5 bases). V was clipped by 8 bases and J by 6 bases, with 15 bases between them. This CDR3 has 13 amino acids. Germline CDR1 LNHDA, CDR2 SQIVND (reference sequence). The CDR3 region has the DNA TGTGCCAGTTCCTTGGGCCGCGGGGATACGCAGTATTTT. Its protein product is CASSLGRGDTQYF. The variable domain in full, with the rest retrieved from reference TRBV19 and TRBJ2-3, is DGGITQSPKYLFRKEGQNVTLSCEQNLNHDAMYWYRQDPGQGLRLIYYSQIVNDFQKGDIAEGYSVSREKKESFPLTVTSAQKNPTAFYLCASSLGRGDTQYFGPGTRLTVL.

This clone was seen just once. The rearrangement joins TRBV6-1 to TRBJ1-4, with D hard to call. The CDR3 runs 17 residues. CDR1 and CDR2 (germline): MNHNS, SASEGT. Trimming shortened V by 1 base and J by 8 bases, and 20 bases separated the two germline ends. The CDR3, as DNA: TGTGCCAGCAGTGAAGGGGGATTTCGGGAACGGGTAGAAAAACTGTTTTTT. Protein sequence: CASSEGGFRERVEKLFF.